These 25 T cell receptor beta chains originate from one sample sequenced in a study of identical twins (dated by TCRdb to about 2016). Library preparation was by 5' RACE. The sequencing machine was an Illumina HiSeq 2000. TCRdb reworked the public reads: Q25 trimming with fastp, MiXCR clone assembly, productive beta chains retained. One record per CDR3 amino acid sequence lists the most common genes and DNA. The table for this sample lists about 530,000 distinct CDR3 sequences; around 20% of them were counted only once. Together, the top ten hold approximately 0.48% of the sample. These data were also filed under a second study, of yellow fever vaccine responses in identical twins.

The source material was CD4+ T cells sorted from blood. The receptors originated from a young woman in good health.

The gene calls are TRBV10-3 and TRBJ2-5; tentative D call: TRBD2 (5 bases). Germline loops: CDR1 ENHRY, CDR2 SYGVKD. The V and J ends lost 2 bases and 7 bases respectively, with 11 bases between them. This CDR3 is 13 amino acids long. The CDR3 region has the DNA TGTGCCATCAGTGAGCCGGGTGCGGGGACCCAGTACTTC. Translated: CAISEPGAGTQYF.

The gene calls are TRBV5-6 and TRBJ1-3, with D hard to call. V shed 1 base and J shed 2 bases, with 7 bases lying between them. The CDR3 has 14 residues. The germline V gene has CDR1 SGHDT and CDR2 YYEEEE. The CDR3: CASSLWGPGNTIYF. The CDR3 DNA sequence: TGTGCCAGCAGCTTGTGGGGTCCTGGAAACACCATATATTTT.

This chain links TRBV11-1 with TRBJ2-4; 10 bases line up with TRBD2. CDR3 length equals 20 residues. Germline CDR1 and CDR2: SGHAT and FQDESV (reference sequence). Trimming at V came to 1 base and at J to 1 base, leaving 13 bases not matched to a gene. CDR3: CASSLVIPSSGGVAKNIQYF. CDR3 DNA sequence: TGTGCCAGCAGCTTAGTAATCCCGTCCAGCGGGGGGGTGGCCAAAAACATTCAGTACTTC.

The rearrangement uses TRBV15 and TRBJ2-7, with 10 positions matching TRBD1. The V and J ends lost 0 bases and 5 bases, in that order; junction bases with no gene match: 7. Germline values: CDR1 LNHNV, CDR2 YYDKDF (reference sequence). The CDR3 covers 16 residues. CDR3 sequence: CATSRDRSGQGNEQYF. As DNA, the CDR3 is TGTGCCACCAGCAGAGATCGGTCGGGACAGGGGAACGAGCAGTACTTC.

There are a few counts of this clonotype. The chain joins TRBV20-1 to TRBJ2-1; perhaps TRBD2 as D (7 bases). This CDR3 region has 14 residues. CDR1 DFQATT and CDR2 SNEGSKA come from the germline V gene (reference sequence). Trimming left V 3 bases short and J 5 bases short, with 14 bases between. As DNA, the CDR3 is TGCAGTGCTAGCCGGGGGGCCGCCCACAATGAGCAGTTCTTC. It is translated as CSASRGAAHNEQFF.

This chain links TRBV29-1 with TRBJ2-1; perhaps TRBD2 as D (5 bases). Germline V gene data show CDR1 as SQVTM and CDR2 as ANQGSEA. CDR3 length: 11 residues. The V end lost 6 bases, the J end lost 15 bases, and 18 bases lay between the germline ends. DNA of the CDR3: TGCAGCGTAGAGGCGGGTTCGGGGAGGTTCTTC. This codes for CSVEAGSGRFF.

The rearrangement links TRBV29-1 to TRBJ2-3, with 9 bases aligning to TRBD1. The trim removed 3 bases at V and 0 bases at J, leaving 4 bases unmatched. The CDR3 is 15 residues long. CDR1 is SQVTM, CDR2 ANQGSEA, per germline. Written as DNA, the CDR3 is TGCAGCGTTGAGGGACAGGGCACCAGCACAGATACGCAGTATTTT. This encodes CSVEGQGTSTDTQYF.

This chain joins TRBV27 and TRBJ2-7, with 10 bases that match TRBD1. V lost 4 bases to trimming and J lost 7 bases; unmatched junction nucleotides: 10. Germline loops: CDR1 MNHEY, CDR2 SMNVEV (reference sequence). The CDR3 spans 15 residues. The CDR3 DNA reads TGTGCCAGCAGTTCCTCCGGGACAGGGGTAACAGAGCAGTACTTC. Protein product: CASSSSGTGVTEQYF.

The DNA for the CDR3 is TGTGCCAGCAGTTGGGGGACAGGTGGCCACTCCTACAATGAGCAGTTCTTC. Amino acid sequence: CASSWGTGGHSYNEQFF. The genes are TRBV7-9 and TRBJ2-1; 8 bases map to TRBD1. Per germline, CDR1 SEHNR and CDR2 FQNEAQ (reference sequence). V was pared by 6 bases and J by 0 bases, with 10 bases of the junction left unmatched. The CDR3 contains 17 residues.

V gene TRBV25-1 combines with J gene TRBJ2-3; TRBD2 aligns across 9 bases. The CDR3 loop spans 14 amino acids. V trimming: 3 bases; J trimming: 3 bases; junction bases outside the gene matches: 1. Looked up from germline, CDR1 is MGHDK and CDR2 is SYGVNS. The CDR3 bases are TGTGCCAGCAGTGAGCGGGAGGGGACAGATACGCAGTATTTT. Protein: CASSEREGTDTQYF.

This clonotype occurred once. This chain uses TRBV6-1 with TRBJ1-1; the D gene is possibly TRBD1 (6 bases). Trimming left V 7 bases short and J 5 bases short, with 20 bases between. Germline V lookup: CDR1 MNHNS, CDR2 SASEGT. This CDR3 contains 15 residues. The CDR3 loop is CASTPGAAGETEAFF. The DNA for the CDR3 is TGTGCCAGCACCCCAGGGGCGGCGGGGGAAACTGAAGCTTTCTTT.

The sample holds a few counts of this clonotype. V and J are TRBV7-3 and TRBJ2-7; D gene ambiguous. CDR3 size: 14 residues. V dropped 5 bases and J dropped 0 bases, with 11 bases sitting between them. Germline V gene lookup returns CDR1 SGHTA and CDR2 FQGTGA. The DNA for the CDR3 is TGTGCCAGCAGCCCTTCAGGTGTCTCCTACGAGCAGTACTTC. Its translation is CASSPSGVSYEQYF.

This clonotype was counted between two and nine times. V gene TRBV20-1 combines with J gene TRBJ2-7, with D tentatively TRBD1 (5 bases). Trimming cost V 0 bases and J 0 bases, with 9 bases left between them. Germline-derived CDR1 and CDR2 are DFQATT and SNEGSKA (reference sequence). The CDR3 has 14 amino acids. The CDR3 here is CSARDHRSSYEQYV. The CDR3 DNA sequence: TGCAGTGCTAGAGATCACAGGAGCTCCTACGAGCAGTACGTC.

This clonotype has more than one count but fewer than ten. The rearrangement links TRBV13 to TRBJ2-7; no reliable D call. This CDR3 spans 15 amino acids. Between the trimmed V and J ends, which lost 3 bases and 1 base, there was a span of 13 bases. Germline V CDR1 and CDR2: PRHDT, FYEKMQ (reference sequence). CDR3 protein: CASSFLRTESYEQYF. The CDR3 region has the DNA TGTGCCAGCAGCTTCCTACGTACGGAATCCTACGAGCAGTACTTC.

The chain is built from TRBV7-6 and TRBJ2-2; 7 bases fit TRBD2. V dropped 5 bases and J dropped 3; count of bases not matched to a gene: 3. The CDR3 covers 14 residues. Germline CDR1 SGHVS, CDR2 FNYEAQ. CDR3 sequence reads: CASSPGLDTGELFF. The DNA of the CDR3 is TGTGCCAGCAGCCCCGGACTAGACACCGGGGAGCTGTTTTTT.

This clonotype was detected only a few times. The genes are TRBV7-2 and TRBJ2-1; D remains unclear. Germline V gene lookup returns CDR1 SGHTA and CDR2 FQGNSA. Trimming removed 1 base at V and 5 bases at J, with 15 bases between. This CDR3 contains 16 residues. The CDR3 is CASSLVVAPVHNEQFF. DNA of the CDR3: TGTGCCAGCAGCTTAGTGGTTGCTCCGGTCCACAATGAGCAGTTCTTC.

This clonotype has just a few counts. The chain recombines TRBV20-1 with TRBJ2-1, with TRBD2 matching 12 bases. The CDR3 has 18 amino acids. The V segment lost 6 bases and the J segment 4 bases; nucleotides outside the gene matches: 16. Germline V gene sequence: CDR1 DFQATT, CDR2 SNEGSKA (reference sequence). The CDR3 region has the DNA TGCAGTGCATACGGACAGGGGCTAGCGGGAGGGCAATACAATGAGCAGTTCTTC. Translating gives CSAYGQGLAGGQYNEQFF.

This chain links TRBV20-1 with TRBJ1-5; 7 bases fit TRBD1. This CDR3 is 15 amino acids long. Losses at the gene ends were 6 bases for V and 6 bases for J; bases not matched to a gene: 14. The germline V gene encodes CDR1 DFQATT and CDR2 SNEGSKA (reference sequence). CDR3 sequence (DNA): TGCAGTGCCTTTAGACAGGGTGATGGTTTTCAGCCCCAGCATTTT. Translating it yields CSAFRQGDGFQPQHF.

This clonotype has a handful of counts. V gene TRBV28 combines with J gene TRBJ2-4, with TRBD1 identical over 9 bases. The trim removed 5 bases at V and 4 bases at J, leaving 12 bases unmatched. From germline, CDR1 is MDHEN and CDR2 SYDVKM. The CDR3 spans 17 residues. This chain's CDR3 is CASSLKQGAIVKNIQYF. CDR3 nucleotides: TGTGCCAGCAGTCTAAAACAGGGGGCTATAGTAAAAAACATTCAGTACTTC.

This rearrangement joins TRBV2 to TRBJ2-5; D is ambiguous. Trimming shortened V by 0 bases and J by 3 bases, and 14 bases separated the two germline ends. This CDR3 has 16 residues. Germline CDR1 and CDR2: SNHLY and FYNNEI. CDR3 sequence (DNA): TGTGCCAGCAGTGAAGCCACCTGGACCCTAAAAGAGACCCAGTACTTC. Protein sequence: CASSEATWTLKETQYF.

The chain employs TRBV6-6 and TRBJ1-3; no clear D gene. The length of the CDR3 is 13 residues. V lost 9 bases, J lost 2 bases, and 11 bases lay in between. The germline V gene encodes CDR1 MNHNY and CDR2 SVGAGI (reference sequence). CDR3 nucleotides: TGTGCCAGTTGGAGCCTAACTGGAAACACCATATATTTT. Its translation: CASWSLTGNTIYF.

The chain links TRBV10-3 to TRBJ2-1, with TRBD2 matching over 7 bases. The junction had 5 bases not matched to a gene; V was cut back by 2 bases and J by 4 bases. The CDR3 is made up of 15 amino acids. Per the germline V gene, CDR1 is ENHRY and CDR2 is SYGVKD. In DNA, the CDR3 is TGTGCCATCAGTGAGGGACTAGTGGCTTACAATGAGCAGTTCTTC. Translation: CAISEGLVAYNEQFF.

V gene TRBV12-3 or TRBV12-4 combines with J gene TRBJ2-3, with 8 positions matching TRBD2. The CDR3 sequence is 17 residues long. V lost 2 bases and J lost 1; bases outside the gene matches: 8. The DNA of the CDR3 is TGTGCCAGCAGTTTACCCTTAAGCGGGGGAGGCACAGATACGCAGTATTTT. This encodes CASSLPLSGGGTDTQYF.

This clonotype was detected ten times or more. This chain uses TRBV28 with TRBJ2-3, with 10 bases lining up with TRBD2. Germline CDR1 and CDR2: MDHEN and SYDVKM. The V gene end was trimmed by 5 bases and the J gene end by 2 bases; junction bases not matched to a gene: 16. The CDR3 has 19 amino acids. CDR3 nucleotides: TGTGCCAGCAGTGGACAGGGTTTTGAGCGGGGGGGCCTCACAGATACGCAGTATTTT. It codes for CASSGQGFERGGLTDTQYF.

The chain uses TRBV20-1 and TRBJ2-3, with D possibly matching TRBD2 (5 bases). CDR3 size: 11 residues. CDR1 DFQATT and CDR2 SNEGSKA come from the germline V gene (reference sequence). V dropped 3 bases and J dropped 8 bases, with 9 bases sitting between them. This chain's CDR3 is CSASGLVTQYF. The CDR3 DNA reads TGCAGTGCTAGCGGACTGGTTACGCAGTATTTT.